The sequence of this TCR beta chain was determined in a study of blood T cells in healthy people across ages. General study findings and limits: Aged donors had fewer naive CD4+ cells and lower diversity than long-lived donors.

A sample-barcoded 5' primer and a J-beta primer mix were used in a second PCR of roughly 6 to 11 cycles. Every sample gave at least 3 million paired-end reads containing CDR3. TCRdb re-called the 5' RACE reads through MiXCR, storing one row per CDR3 protein. The sample shows around 750,000 distinct CDR3 sequences, roughly 53% of them seen only once. CDR1 and CDR2 (germline): SGHKS, YYEKEE (reference sequence). The CDR3 loop spans 15 amino acids. V was cut by 2 bases and J by 0 bases, with 12 bases left in between. With respect to this clonotype: Its antigen is unidentified.

Each donor's blood draw was around 9.1 milliliters of peripheral blood. V gene TRBV5-5 combines with J gene TRBJ2-7; D gene unclear. The TCR comes from an older man in good health. Input material: blood. The CDR3 reads CASSFGQLLSYEQYF. The DNA for the CDR3 is TGTGCCAGCAGCTTCGGCCAGCTCCTCTCCTACGAGCAGTACTTC.